This section outlines one T cell receptor (beta chain) sequence together with its context. Its matching antigen is unknown. This sample was included in a study of Ad26.COV2.S vaccination and SARS-CoV-2 variants. Overall study results and limits: The placebo group had lower spike-specific TCR breadth than the vaccine recipients did. It was reported that spike-specific CD8+ and CD4+ T cell responses were substantially broad after vaccination.

Method: immunoSEQ multiplex PCR; TCRdb's copy keeps in-frame clones and lacks some. The table records about 370,000 clones, approximately 91% of them present only once. As for treatment: about 20 received Ad26.COV2.S at low or high dose, single or two shots; 5 received placebo; per-sample allocation not given. Collection of the samples took place on day 63 after the first injection of vaccine or placebo. The vaccine antigen was prefusion-stabilized Wuhan SARS-CoV-2 spike. The ends were cut back, 1 base at V and 0 bases at J, with 7 bases in the middle. Germline V CDR1 and CDR2: SQVTM, ANQGSEA. The CDR3 spans 13 residues.

The chain employs TRBV29-1 and TRBJ2-7; D uncertain. This receptor was obtained from a person aged 18 to 65 who received the Ad26.COV2.S COVID-19 vaccine or a placebo. The material was peripheral blood, obtained in a trial of Ad26.COV2.S vaccine versus placebo. The CDR3 loop reads CSVEAESSYEQYF. CDR3 in DNA: TGCAGCGTTGAAGCGGAGAGCTCCTACGAGCAGTACTTC.